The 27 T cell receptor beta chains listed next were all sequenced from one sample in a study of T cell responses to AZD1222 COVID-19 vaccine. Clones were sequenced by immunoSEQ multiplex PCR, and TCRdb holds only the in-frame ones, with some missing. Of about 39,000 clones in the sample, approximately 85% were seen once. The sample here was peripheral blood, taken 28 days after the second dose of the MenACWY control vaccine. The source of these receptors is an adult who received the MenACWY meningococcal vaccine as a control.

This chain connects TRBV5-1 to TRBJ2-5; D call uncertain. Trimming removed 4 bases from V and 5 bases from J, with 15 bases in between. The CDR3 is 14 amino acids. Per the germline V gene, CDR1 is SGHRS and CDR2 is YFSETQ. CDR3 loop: CASSTTETRETQYF. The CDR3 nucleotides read TGCGCCAGCAGCACAACGGAGACTCGGGAGACCCAGTACTTC.

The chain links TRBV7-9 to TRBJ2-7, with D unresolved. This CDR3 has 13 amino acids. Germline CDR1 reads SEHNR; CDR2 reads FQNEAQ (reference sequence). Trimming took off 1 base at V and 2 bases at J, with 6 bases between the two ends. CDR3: CASSLDGPYEQYF. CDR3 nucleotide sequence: TGTGCCAGCAGCTTAGACGGGCCCTACGAGCAGTACTTC.

CDR3 protein: CASSLTPTYEQYF. In DNA, the CDR3 is TGTGCCAGCAGCTTAACCCCGACCTACGAGCAGTACTTC. The chain uses TRBV7-3 and TRBJ2-7, with no clear D. Germline-derived CDR1 and CDR2 are SGHTA and FQGTGA. V was cut by 0 bases and J by 2 bases, with 5 bases left in between. The CDR3 length is 13 residues.

The CDR3 sequence: CASNVQGASYEQYF. CDR3 in DNA: TGTGCCAGCAACGTTCAGGGGGCCTCCTACGAGCAGTACTTC. The V call is TRBV6-5, the J call TRBJ2-7; 8 bases fit TRBD1. The CDR3 runs 14 residues. The J segment lost 0 bases and the V segment lost 7 bases, leaving 5 bases of the junction unmatched. The germline V gene encodes CDR1 MNHEY and CDR2 SVGAGI.

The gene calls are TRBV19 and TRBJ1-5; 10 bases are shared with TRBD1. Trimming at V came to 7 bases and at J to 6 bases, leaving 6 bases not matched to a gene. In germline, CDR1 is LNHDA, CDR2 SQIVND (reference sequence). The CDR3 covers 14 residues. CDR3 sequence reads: CASTGDRGFQPQHF. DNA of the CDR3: TGTGCCAGTACCGGGGACAGGGGATTTCAGCCCCAGCATTTT.

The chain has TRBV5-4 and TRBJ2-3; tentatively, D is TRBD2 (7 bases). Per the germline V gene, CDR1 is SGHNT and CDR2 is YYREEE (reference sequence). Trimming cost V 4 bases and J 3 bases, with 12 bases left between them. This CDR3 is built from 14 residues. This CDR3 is CASSGGGSTDTQYF. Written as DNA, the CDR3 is TGTGCCAGCAGCGGGGGCGGGAGTACAGATACGCAGTATTTT. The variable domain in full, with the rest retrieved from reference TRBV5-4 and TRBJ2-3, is ETGVTQSPTHLIKTRGQQVTLRCSSQSGHNTVSWYQQALGQGPQFIFQYYREEENGRGNFPPRFSGLQFPNYSSELNVNALELDDSALYLCASSGGGSTDTQYFGPGTRLTVL.

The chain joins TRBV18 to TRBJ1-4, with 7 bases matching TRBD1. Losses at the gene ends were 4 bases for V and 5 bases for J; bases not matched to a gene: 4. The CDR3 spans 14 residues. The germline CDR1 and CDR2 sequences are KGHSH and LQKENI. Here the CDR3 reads CASSQQGRNEKLFF. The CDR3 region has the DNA TGTGCCAGCTCACAACAGGGGCGGAATGAAAAACTGTTTTTT.

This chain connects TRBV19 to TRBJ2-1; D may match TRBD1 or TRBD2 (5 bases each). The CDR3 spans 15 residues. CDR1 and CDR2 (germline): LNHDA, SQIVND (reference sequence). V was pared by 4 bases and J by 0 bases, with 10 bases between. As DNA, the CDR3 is TGTGCCAGTAGTAGGGACCAGAGCTCCTACAATGAGCAGTTCTTC. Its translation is CASSRDQSSYNEQFF. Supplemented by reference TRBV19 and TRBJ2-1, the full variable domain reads DGGITQSPKYLFRKEGQNVTLSCEQNLNHDAMYWYRQDPGQGLRLIYYSQIVNDFQKGDIAEGYSVSREKKESFPLTVTSAQKNPTAFYLCASSRDQSSYNEQFFGPGTRLTVL.

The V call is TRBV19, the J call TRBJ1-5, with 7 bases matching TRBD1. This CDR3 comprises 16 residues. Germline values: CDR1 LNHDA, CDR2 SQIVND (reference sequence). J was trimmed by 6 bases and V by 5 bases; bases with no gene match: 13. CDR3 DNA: TGTGCCAGTAGTGACCCCAGGGGGGCCCTTGGTCAGCCCCAGCATTTT. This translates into CASSDPRGALGQPQHF.

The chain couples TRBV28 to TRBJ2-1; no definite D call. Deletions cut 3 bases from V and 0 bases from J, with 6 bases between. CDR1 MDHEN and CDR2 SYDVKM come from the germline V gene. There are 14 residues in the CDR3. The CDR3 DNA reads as TGTGCCAGCAGTTTTCCAAACTCCTACAATGAGCAGTTCTTC. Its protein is CASSFPNSYNEQFF.

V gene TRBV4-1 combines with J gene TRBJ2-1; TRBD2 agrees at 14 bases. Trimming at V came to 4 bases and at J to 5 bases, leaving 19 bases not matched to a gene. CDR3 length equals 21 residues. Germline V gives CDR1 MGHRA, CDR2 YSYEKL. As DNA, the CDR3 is TGCGCCAGCAGCCTCCCTCCCCCGACTAGCGGGAGGGCCGGTTTGGACAATGAGCAGTTCTTC. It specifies CASSLPPPTSGRAGLDNEQFF.

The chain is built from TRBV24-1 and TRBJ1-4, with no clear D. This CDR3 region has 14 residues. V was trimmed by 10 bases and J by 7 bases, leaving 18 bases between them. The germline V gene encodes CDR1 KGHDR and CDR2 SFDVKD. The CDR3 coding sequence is TGTGCCACAACCCTCGGGTTGGAGCGTGAAAAACTGTTTTTT. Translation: CATTLGLEREKLFF.

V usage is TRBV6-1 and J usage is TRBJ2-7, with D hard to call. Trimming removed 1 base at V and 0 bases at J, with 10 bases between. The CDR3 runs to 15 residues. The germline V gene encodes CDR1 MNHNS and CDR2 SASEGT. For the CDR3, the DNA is TGTGCCAGCAGTGAAGGGGGTAGCCCCTCCTACGAGCAGTACTTC. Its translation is CASSEGGSPSYEQYF.

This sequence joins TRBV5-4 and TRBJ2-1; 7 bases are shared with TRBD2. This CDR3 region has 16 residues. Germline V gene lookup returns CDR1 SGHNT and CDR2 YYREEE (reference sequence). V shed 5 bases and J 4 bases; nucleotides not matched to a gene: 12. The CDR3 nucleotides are TGTGCCAGCAGTCCTATGGGGGGGGGAATTTACAATGAGCAGTTCTTC. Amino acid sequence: CASSPMGGGIYNEQFF. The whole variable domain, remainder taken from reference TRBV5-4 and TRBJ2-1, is ETGVTQSPTHLIKTRGQQVTLRCSSQSGHNTVSWYQQALGQGPQFIFQYYREEENGRGNFPPRFSGLQFPNYSSELNVNALELDDSALYLCASSPMGGGIYNEQFFGPGTRLTVL.

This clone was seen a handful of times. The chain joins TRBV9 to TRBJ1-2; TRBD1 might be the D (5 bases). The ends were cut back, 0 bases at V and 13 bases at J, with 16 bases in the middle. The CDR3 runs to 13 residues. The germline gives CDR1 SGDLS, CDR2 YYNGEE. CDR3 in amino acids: CASSVENVKGLTF. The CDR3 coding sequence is TGTGCCAGCAGCGTAGAAAACGTCAAGGGACTCACCTTC.

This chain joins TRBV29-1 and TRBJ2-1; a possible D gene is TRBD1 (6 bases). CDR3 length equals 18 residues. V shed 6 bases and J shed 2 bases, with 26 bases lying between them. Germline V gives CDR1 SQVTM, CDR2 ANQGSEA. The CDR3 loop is CSVVQRDTKKAAYNEQFF. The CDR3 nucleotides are TGCAGCGTCGTACAACGGGACACAAAAAAGGCGGCCTACAATGAGCAGTTCTTC.

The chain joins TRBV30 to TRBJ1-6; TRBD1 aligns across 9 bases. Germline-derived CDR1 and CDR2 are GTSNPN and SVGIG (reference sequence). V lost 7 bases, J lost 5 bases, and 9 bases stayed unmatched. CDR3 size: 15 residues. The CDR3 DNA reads TGTGCCTCACTGCGACGGACAGGGGATAATTCACCCCTCCACTTT. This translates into CASLRRTGDNSPLHF.

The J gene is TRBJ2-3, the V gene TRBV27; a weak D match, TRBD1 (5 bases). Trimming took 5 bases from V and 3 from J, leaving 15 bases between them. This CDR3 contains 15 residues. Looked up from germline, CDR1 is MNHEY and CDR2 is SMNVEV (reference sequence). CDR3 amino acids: CASSLTSAGTDTQYF. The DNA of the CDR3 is TGTGCCAGCAGTCTAACCTCGGCAGGGACAGATACGCAGTATTTT.

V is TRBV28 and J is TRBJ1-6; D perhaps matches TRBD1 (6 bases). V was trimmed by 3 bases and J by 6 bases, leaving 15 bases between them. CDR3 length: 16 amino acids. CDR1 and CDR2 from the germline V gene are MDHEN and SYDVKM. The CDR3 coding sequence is TGTGCCAGCAGTTTCCAGGGGCGGAGATTTAATTCACCCCTCCACTTT. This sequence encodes CASSFQGRRFNSPLHF.

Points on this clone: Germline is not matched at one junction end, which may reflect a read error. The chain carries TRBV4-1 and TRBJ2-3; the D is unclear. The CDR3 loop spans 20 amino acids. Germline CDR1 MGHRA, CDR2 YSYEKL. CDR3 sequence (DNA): TGCGCCAGCAGCCTATCACGGACGGACGGCCCCAGAGTCCGCACGGATACGCAGTATTTT. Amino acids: CASSLSRTDGPRVRTDTQYF.

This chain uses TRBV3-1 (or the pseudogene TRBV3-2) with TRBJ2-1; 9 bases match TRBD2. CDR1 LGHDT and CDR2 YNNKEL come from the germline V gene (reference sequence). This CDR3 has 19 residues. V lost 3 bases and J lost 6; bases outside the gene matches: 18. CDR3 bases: TGTGCCAGCAGCCACAAGGTAGGCGGGAGGGCCGGTCTCTCCAATGAGCAGTTCTTC. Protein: CASSHKVGGRAGLSNEQFF.

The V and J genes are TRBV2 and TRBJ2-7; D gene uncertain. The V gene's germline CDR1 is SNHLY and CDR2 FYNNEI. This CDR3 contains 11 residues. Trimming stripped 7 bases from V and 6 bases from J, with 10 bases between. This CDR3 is CASNSGPEQYF. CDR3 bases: TGTGCCAGCAACTCCGGGCCCGAGCAGTACTTC.

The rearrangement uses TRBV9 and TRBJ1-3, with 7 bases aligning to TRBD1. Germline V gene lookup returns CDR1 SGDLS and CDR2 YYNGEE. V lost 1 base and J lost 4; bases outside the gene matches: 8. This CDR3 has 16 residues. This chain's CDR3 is CASSVLQTGSGNTIYF. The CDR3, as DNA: TGTGCCAGCAGCGTACTCCAGACAGGGTCGGGAAACACCATATATTTT.

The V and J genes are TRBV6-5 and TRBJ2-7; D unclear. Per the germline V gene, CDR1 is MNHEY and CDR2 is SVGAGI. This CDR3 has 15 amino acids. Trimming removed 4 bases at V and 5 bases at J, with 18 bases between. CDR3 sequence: CASSWPTSGLDEQYF. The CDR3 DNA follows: TGTGCCAGCAGTTGGCCTACGTCGGGCCTCGACGAGCAGTACTTC.

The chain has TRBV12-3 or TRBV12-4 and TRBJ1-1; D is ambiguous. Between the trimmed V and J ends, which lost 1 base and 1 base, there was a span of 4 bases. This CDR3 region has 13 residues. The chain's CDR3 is CASSLDGNTEAFF. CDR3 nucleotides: TGTGCCAGCAGTTTAGACGGGAACACTGAAGCTTTCTTT.

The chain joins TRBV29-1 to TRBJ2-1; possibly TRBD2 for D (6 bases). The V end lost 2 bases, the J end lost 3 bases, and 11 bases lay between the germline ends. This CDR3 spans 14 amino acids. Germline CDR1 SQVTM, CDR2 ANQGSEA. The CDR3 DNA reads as TGCAGCGTTGAACAGGGACTTGTCTACAATGAGCAGTTCTTC. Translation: CSVEQGLVYNEQFF.

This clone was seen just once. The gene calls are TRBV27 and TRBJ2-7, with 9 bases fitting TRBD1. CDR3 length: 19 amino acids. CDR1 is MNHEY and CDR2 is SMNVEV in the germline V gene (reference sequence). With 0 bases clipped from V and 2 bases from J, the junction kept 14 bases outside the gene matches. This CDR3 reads CASSLSPRDRVSSTYEQYF. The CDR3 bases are TGTGCCAGCAGTTTATCCCCACGGGACAGGGTGTCTTCCACCTACGAGCAGTACTTC.